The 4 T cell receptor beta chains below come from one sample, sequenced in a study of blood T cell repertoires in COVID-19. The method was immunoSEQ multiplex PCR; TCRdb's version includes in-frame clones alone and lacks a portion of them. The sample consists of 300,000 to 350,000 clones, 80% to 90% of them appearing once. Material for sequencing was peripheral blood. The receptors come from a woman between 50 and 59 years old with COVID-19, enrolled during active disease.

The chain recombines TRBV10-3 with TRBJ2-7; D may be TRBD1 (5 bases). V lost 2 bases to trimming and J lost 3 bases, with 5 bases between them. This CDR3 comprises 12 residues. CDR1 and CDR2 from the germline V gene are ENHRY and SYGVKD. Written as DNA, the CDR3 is TGTGCCATCAGTGAGACAGGCTACGAGCAGTACTTC. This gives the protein CAISETGYEQYF.

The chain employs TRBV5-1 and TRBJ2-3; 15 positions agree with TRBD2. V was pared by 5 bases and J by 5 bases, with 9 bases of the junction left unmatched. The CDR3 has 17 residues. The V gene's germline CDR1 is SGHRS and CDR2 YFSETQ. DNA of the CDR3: TGCGCCAGCAGACCCGGACTAGCGGGAGGGCCTTTAGATACGCAGTATTTT. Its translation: CASRPGLAGGPLDTQYF.

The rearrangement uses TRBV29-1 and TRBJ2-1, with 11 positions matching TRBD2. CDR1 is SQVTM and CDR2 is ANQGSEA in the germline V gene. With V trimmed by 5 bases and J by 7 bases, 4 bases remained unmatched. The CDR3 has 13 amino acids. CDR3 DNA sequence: TGCAGCGTTCCTAGCGGGAGGAGGAATGAGCAGTTCTTC. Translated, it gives CSVPSGRRNEQFF.

Here the CDR3 reads CATSDAETGVSGETQYF. The CDR3 DNA follows: TGTGCCACCAGTGATGCGGAGACGGGAGTATCAGGGGAGACCCAGTACTTC. The genes are TRBV24-1 and TRBJ2-5; weak D call: TRBD2 (6 bases). The CDR3 covers 17 residues. The germline gives CDR1 KGHDR, CDR2 SFDVKD. Trimming pared 3 bases from V and 5 bases from J, leaving 21 bases between.